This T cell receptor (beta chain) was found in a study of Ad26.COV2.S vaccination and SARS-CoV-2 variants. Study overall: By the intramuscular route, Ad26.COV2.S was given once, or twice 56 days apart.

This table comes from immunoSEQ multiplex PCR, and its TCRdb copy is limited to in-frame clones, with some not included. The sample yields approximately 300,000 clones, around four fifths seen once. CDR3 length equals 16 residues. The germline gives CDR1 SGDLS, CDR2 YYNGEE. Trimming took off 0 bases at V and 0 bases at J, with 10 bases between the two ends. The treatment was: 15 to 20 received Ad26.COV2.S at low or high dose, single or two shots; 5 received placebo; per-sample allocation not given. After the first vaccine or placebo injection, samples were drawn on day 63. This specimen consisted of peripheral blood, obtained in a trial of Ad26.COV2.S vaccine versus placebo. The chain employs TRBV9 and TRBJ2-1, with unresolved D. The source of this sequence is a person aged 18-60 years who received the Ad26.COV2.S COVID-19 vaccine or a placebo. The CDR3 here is CASSVDHYSSYNEQFF. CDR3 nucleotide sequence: TGTGCCAGCAGCGTAGACCACTACAGCTCCTACAATGAGCAGTTCTTC.